What follows are 12 T cell receptor beta chains derived from one specimen sequenced in a study of CD8 T cells in Susac syndrome. Random hexamers were used to reverse transcribe roughly 0.5 to 1 ug of RNA. TCRdb reanalysed the immunoSEQ multiplex PCR reads using MiXCR and keeps one entry per CDR3 protein. The sample shows 250,000 to 300,000 distinct CDR3 sequences, 75% to 85% of them seen only once. The sequencing input was CD8+ T cells from PBMCs. Receptors originate from a human donor with multiple sclerosis.

This clonotype was counted a single time. J is TRBJ2-5 and V is TRBV13; D call uncertain. This CDR3 is built from 12 residues. In germline, CDR1 is PRHDT, CDR2 FYEKMQ (reference sequence). The V gene lost 4 bases and the J gene lost 4 bases, with 7 bases spanning the gap. This CDR3 is CASSYGRETQYF. CDR3 DNA sequence: TGTGCCAGCAGCTATGGACGAGAGACCCAGTACTTC.

This rearrangement joins TRBV15 to TRBJ2-6; perhaps TRBD2 as D (6 bases). CDR3 length equals 16 residues. The germline V gene encodes CDR1 LNHNV and CDR2 YYDKDF (reference sequence). The V end was cut by 0 bases, the J end by 4 bases, with 10 bases between. CDR3 loop: CATSRERGSGANVLTF. Here the CDR3 DNA reads TGTGCCACCAGCAGAGAGCGGGGCTCCGGGGCCAACGTCCTGACTTTC.

The genes are TRBV7-9 and TRBJ2-5; 9 positions match TRBD1. Germline V gene data show CDR1 as SEHNR and CDR2 as FQNEAQ (reference sequence). This CDR3 has 17 residues. Trimming took 4 bases from V and 2 from J; bases not matched to a gene: 11. The CDR3 DNA is TGTGCCAGCAGCTCAACGGTTACAGGGGGCATTCAAGAGACCCAGTACTTC. Its translation: CASSSTVTGGIQETQYF.

The V and J genes are TRBV12-5 and TRBJ1-2; possibly TRBD1 for D (6 bases). Germline V gives CDR1 LGHNT, CDR2 FRNRAP. V lost 3 bases and J lost 5, with 16 bases in between. The CDR3 contains 15 residues. The CDR3 DNA reads TGTGCTAGTGGTTTTGGGGGCGGCGCTCCATATGGCTACACCTTC. Its protein product is CASGFGGGAPYGYTF. The complete variable domain, with remaining parts taken from reference TRBV12-5 and TRBJ1-2, reads DARVTQTPRHKVTEMGQEVTMRCQPILGHNTVFWYRQTMMQGLELLAYFRNRAPLDDSGMPKDRFSAEMPDATLATLKIQPSEPRDSAVYFCASGFGGGAPYGYTFGSGTRLTVV.

The chain carries TRBV30 and TRBJ1-2, with unresolved D. The germline CDR1 and CDR2 sequences are GTSNPN and SVGIG (reference sequence). V was trimmed by 0 bases and J by 4 bases, leaving 15 bases between them. The CDR3 runs to 15 residues. The CDR3 DNA sequence: TGTGCCTGGAGTGTTGGAGGAAGGTGTGGCTATGGCTACACCTTC. The encoded protein is CAWSVGGRCGYGYTF.

The J gene is TRBJ2-4, the V gene TRBV20-1; D gene ambiguous. This CDR3 contains 15 residues. Germline lookup yields CDR1 DFQATT and CDR2 SNEGSKA (reference sequence). V was trimmed by 6 bases and J by 1 base, leaving 16 bases between them. The CDR3 sequence is CSADDSAVAKNIQYF. The CDR3 DNA is TGCAGTGCCGATGATTCCGCGGTTGCCAAAAACATTCAGTACTTC.

The chain recombines TRBV19 with TRBJ2-7; D possibly matches TRBD1 or TRBD2 (5 bases each). V gave up 4 bases and J gave up 1 base, with 14 bases separating them. There are 15 residues in the CDR3. The germline V gene encodes CDR1 LNHDA and CDR2 SQIVND (reference sequence). In DNA form, the CDR3 reads TGTGCCAGTAGTAAAGAATGGGACGTTTCCTACGAGCAGTACTTC. Its translation is CASSKEWDVSYEQYF. The full variable domain, with the rest looked up from reference TRBV19 and TRBJ2-7, is DGGITQSPKYLFRKEGQNVTLSCEQNLNHDAMYWYRQDPGQGLRLIYYSQIVNDFQKGDIAEGYSVSREKKESFPLTVTSAQKNPTAFYLCASSKEWDVSYEQYFGPGTRLTVT.

This clonotype has only a few counts. V usage is TRBV28 and J usage is TRBJ2-7; possible D gene TRBD1, 5 bases. This CDR3 is built from 15 residues. Germline CDR1 is MDHEN and CDR2 is SYDVKM. V dropped 3 bases and J dropped 3 bases, with 15 bases sitting between them. The CDR3 region has the DNA TGTGCCAGCAGTTTCCCCAGGGAAGCTCACTACGAGCAGTACTTC. Amino acids: CASSFPREAHYEQYF.

This clonotype came up a few times. This chain links TRBV27 with TRBJ2-7, with D tentatively TRBD2 (6 bases). The CDR3 is 13 amino acids. V lost 3 bases to trimming and J lost 2 bases, with 8 bases between them. CDR1 and CDR2 from the germline V gene are MNHEY and SMNVEV (reference sequence). CDR3 sequence (DNA): TGTGCCAGCAGTTTCGGGGAGGCCTACGAGCAGTACTTC. Translated: CASSFGEAYEQYF.

The genes are TRBV7-9 and TRBJ2-3; 7 nucleotides line up with TRBD2. The trim removed 3 bases at V and 6 bases at J, leaving 9 bases unmatched. CDR1 and CDR2 (germline): SEHNR, FQNEAQ (reference sequence). This CDR3 has 15 residues. CDR3 in DNA: TGTGCCAGCAGCTTCATAGAGCGGGGCCTGGATACGCAGTATTTT. This translates into CASSFIERGLDTQYF. The variable domain in full, with the rest retrieved from reference TRBV7-9 and TRBJ2-3, is DTGVSQNPRHKITKRGQNVTFRCDPISEHNRLYWYRQTLGQGPEFLTYFQNEAQLEKSRLLSDRFSAERPKGSFSTLEIQRTEQGDSAMYLCASSFIERGLDTQYFGPGTRLTVL.

Only one count was recorded for this clonotype. V gene TRBV4-3 combines with J gene TRBJ2-1, with TRBD2 matching over 9 bases. The CDR3 is 15 amino acids. Trimming cost V 8 bases and J 1 base; bases outside gene matches: 6. Germline V gene sequence: CDR1 LGHNA, CDR2 YSLEER. The CDR3 bases are TGCGCCAGCGGGGGCGGGAGGGGATCCTACAATGAGCAGTTCTTC. As protein: CASGGGRGSYNEQFF.

V gene TRBV4-3 combines with J gene TRBJ1-1; D is perhaps TRBD1 (6 bases). The V gene's germline CDR1 is LGHNA and CDR2 YSLEER. The CDR3 is made up of 15 amino acids. Trimming took 1 base from V and 1 from J, leaving 10 bases between them. The CDR3 DNA is TGCGCCAGCAGCCAAGCTCCAGGGGCGAACACTGAAGCTTTCTTT. Protein: CASSQAPGANTEAFF.